This TCR beta chain derives from a study of blood T cell repertoires in COVID-19. Study summary: The United States, Italy and Spain were the sources of the acute and convalescent COVID-19 samples. The cDNA or gDNA used as material had been derived from T cells, B-cell-depleted T cells, or PBMCs.

In the source study's methods: Scientists estimated how many nucleated cells there were by amplifying reference gene primers. Clones were sequenced by immunoSEQ multiplex PCR, and TCRdb holds only the in-frame ones, with some missing. The V and J calls and clone size come from that table; D and trimming were worked out from the DNA. The sample has about 220,000 clones; approximately 80% are singletons. Trimming took 8 bases from V and 2 from J, leaving 10 bases between them. Germline V gene sequence: CDR1 SNHLY, CDR2 FYNNEI. CDR3 length equals 12 residues. The receptor's source is a human donor in a cohort sampled during active COVID-19. The sample was peripheral blood. The chain joins TRBV2 to TRBJ2-7; D might be TRBD1 (6 bases). For the CDR3, the DNA is TGTGCCAGCGGGGACATGGCCTACGAGCAGTACTTC. This sequence encodes CASGDMAYEQYF.